The present entry profiles one TCR beta chain with its context. This clonotype was observed at least ten times. Its antigen specificity is not known. Base qualities were left out, and no much larger clone turns up one base away. The CDR3 contains 14 residues, cysteine and phenylalanine counted. Only the CDR3 region is kept as DNA, spanning 42 bases read in frame from base 1. Looking up the germline V gene (reference sequence) yields CDR1 SEHNR and CDR2 FQNEAQ. V trim: 5 bases; J trim: 10 bases; unmatched bases: 7. This record comes from a study of T cell repertoires in cytomegalovirus infection (dated by TCRdb to about 2019). About the full investigation: The HLA type of each donor mattered for the analysis, because public TCR beta signatures pointed to carriage of CMV infection along with the matching HLA type.

Results and caveats for the whole study, not just this receptor: In both this cohort and an independent cohort of some 380 donors, the cumulative frequency of public TCR beta family members distinguished carriers of CMV infection plus the relevant HLA type. In the ex vivo response, HLA-C-restricted CMV-specific TCR beta clonotypes were dominant, and in two of eight donors the single most frequent clonotype came from this HLA-C-restricted group.

The data were produced on an Illumina HiSeq 1500. In-frame beta chains were kept once TCRdb had trimmed the public reads at Q25 with fastp and called clones with MiXCR. Each CDR3 protein gets just one entry, which takes the most common genes and DNA from the rows behind it. Counted in this sample were nearly 650,000 distinct CDR3 sequences; roughly a quarter of them appeared once. Of the sample, less than 9.5% falls within the top ten clones. This receptor was obtained from a human donor in good health (CMV status not recorded). Some clones in this sample may be carry-over from other donors' samples. The sequence is built from TRBV7-9 and TRBJ2-1, with 11 bases matching TRBD1. Sequenced input: CD8+ T cells from PBMCs. The DNA sequence is TGTGCCAGCAGCCCTAGGACAGGGGGCGCAGAGCAGTTCTTC. Its coded protein is CASSPRTGGAEQFF.